This T cell receptor beta chain was recovered during a study of beta chain features in type 1 diabetes. Reverse transcription of all isolated RNA meant that expressed TCRB transcripts were sequenced. TCRdb's table, derived via immunoSEQ multiplex PCR, lists solely in-frame clones and lacks some. The sample lists about 150,000 clones, about an eighth occurring once. In this sample, this clone turned up many times. The antigen is not known. Sorting based on CD45RO/CCR7/CD25/CD127/CD95/CD27 separated CD4+ naive, central memory, regulatory and stem cell-like memory cells. Germline V CDR1 and CDR2: LNHDA, SQIVND (reference sequence). CDR3 length: 14 residues. V lost 10 bases and J 3 bases, leaving 16 bases between the germline ends. Study findings and constraints: In all four CD4+ subsets, TCRB CDR3 length was significantly, moderately reduced in type 1 diabetes. Cells carrying high TCR expression could end up over-represented when cDNA is sequenced.

The specimen was central memory CD4+ T cells from blood. The chain carries TRBV19 and TRBJ2-1, with D perhaps matching TRBD1 or TRBD2 (5 bases each). The receptor's source is a young man with type 1 diabetes. CDR3 region: CATGTGLGYNEQFF. DNA for the CDR3: TGTGCCACGGGGACCGGACTGGGCTACAATGAGCAGTTCTTC. Supplemented by reference TRBV19 and TRBJ2-1, the full variable domain reads DGGITQSPKYLFRKEGQNVTLSCEQNLNHDAMYWYRQDPGQGLRLIYYSQIVNDFQKGDIAEGYSVSREKKESFPLTVTSAQKNPTAFYLCATGTGLGYNEQFFGPGTRLTVL.